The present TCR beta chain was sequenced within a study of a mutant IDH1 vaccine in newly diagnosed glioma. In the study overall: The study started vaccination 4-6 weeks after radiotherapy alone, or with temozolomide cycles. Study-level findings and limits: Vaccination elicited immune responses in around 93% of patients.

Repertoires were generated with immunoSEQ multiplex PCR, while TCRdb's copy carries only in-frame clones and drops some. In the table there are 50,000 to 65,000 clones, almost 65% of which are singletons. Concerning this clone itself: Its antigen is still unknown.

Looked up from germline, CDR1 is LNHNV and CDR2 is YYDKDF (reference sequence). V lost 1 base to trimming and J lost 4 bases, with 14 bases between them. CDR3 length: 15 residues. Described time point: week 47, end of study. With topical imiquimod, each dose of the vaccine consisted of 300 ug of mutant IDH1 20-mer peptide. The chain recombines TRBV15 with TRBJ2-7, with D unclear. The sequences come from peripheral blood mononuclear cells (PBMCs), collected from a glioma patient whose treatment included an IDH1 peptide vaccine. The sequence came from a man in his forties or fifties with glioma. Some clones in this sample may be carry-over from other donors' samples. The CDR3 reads CATSRGTDPKYEQYF. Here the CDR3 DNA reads TGTGCCACCAGCAGAGGCACCGACCCTAAATACGAGCAGTACTTC.